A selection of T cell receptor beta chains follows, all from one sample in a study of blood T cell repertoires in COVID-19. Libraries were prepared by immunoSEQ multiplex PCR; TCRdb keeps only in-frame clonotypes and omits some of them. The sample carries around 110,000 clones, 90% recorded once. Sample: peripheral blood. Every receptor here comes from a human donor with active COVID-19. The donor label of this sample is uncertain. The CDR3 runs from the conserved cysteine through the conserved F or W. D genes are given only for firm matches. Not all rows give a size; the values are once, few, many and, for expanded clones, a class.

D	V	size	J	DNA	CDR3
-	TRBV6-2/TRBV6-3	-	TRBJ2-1	TGTGCCAGCAGTTACTTCCGACAGGCTGAGCAGTTCTTC	CASSYFRQAEQFF
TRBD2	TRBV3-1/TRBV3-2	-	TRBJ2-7	TGTGCCAGCAGCCAAGAGCGGGGGTCCTACGAGCAGTACTTC	CASSQERGSYEQYF
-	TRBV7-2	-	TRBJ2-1	TGTGCCAGCAGCTTAGCGCTGTCCAGGGGCCAGTACAATGAGCAGTTCTTC	CASSLALSRGQYNEQFF
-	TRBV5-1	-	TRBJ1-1	TGCGCCAGCAGCTTGCCAGGGTCGGTGGCTGAAGCTTTCTTT	CASSLPGSVAEAFF
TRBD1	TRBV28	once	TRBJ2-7	TGTGCCAGCAGCTCAGGGGTGACAGGGGTTCTGTACTTC	CASSSGVTGVLYF
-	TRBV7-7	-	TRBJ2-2	TGTGCCAGCAGCTTAGCCCCGACTAGTAAGGGCGGGGAGCTGTTTTTT	CASSLAPTSKGGELFF
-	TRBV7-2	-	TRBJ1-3	TGTGCCAGCAGCTTAGTCCCCCAGTCTGGAAACACCATATATTTT	CASSLVPQSGNTIYF
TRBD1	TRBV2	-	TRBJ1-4	TGTGCCAGCGGCCGGGACAGGGAAGGAAAACTGTTTTTT	CASGRDREGKLFF
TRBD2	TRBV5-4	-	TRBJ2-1	TGTGCCAGCAGTACCGGGGGGAGGGATGAGCAGTTCTTC	CASSTGGRDEQFF
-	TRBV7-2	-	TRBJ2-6	TGTGCCAGCAGCCGCCGAGGCTCTGGGGCCAACGTCCTGACTTTC	CASSRRGSGANVLTF
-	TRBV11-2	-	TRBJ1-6	TGTGCCAGCAGCGCTACTACCGGGACAATGAATAATTCACCCCTCCACTTT	CASSATTGTMNNSPLHF
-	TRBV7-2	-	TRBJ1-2	TGTGCCAGCAGCTTAGAACCAGGCCCCGGCGGGGGTGGCTACACCTTC	CASSLEPGPGGGGYTF
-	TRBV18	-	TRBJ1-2	TGTGCCAGCTCACCGGGGGGGTCGGACTATGGCTACACCTTC	CASSPGGSDYGYTF
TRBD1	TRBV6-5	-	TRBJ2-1	TGTGCCAGCAGTCGGGACAGCAGCTCCTACAATGAGCAGTTCTTC	CASSRDSSSYNEQFF
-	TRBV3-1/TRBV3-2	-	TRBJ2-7	TGTGCCAGCAGCCAGAATTCCTACAGGGCGCGACAGTACTTC	CASSQNSYRARQYF
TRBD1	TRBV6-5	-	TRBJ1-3	TGTGCCAGCAGTTACGACAGGGCTGGAAACACCATATATTTT	CASSYDRAGNTIYF
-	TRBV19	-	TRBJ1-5	TGTGCCAGTAGTATTCTGGGACTACCCCAGCATTTT	CASSILGLPQHF
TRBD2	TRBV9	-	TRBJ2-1	TGTGCCAGCAGCGGTAGCGGGGGTAAAAACAATGAGCAGTTCTTC	CASSGSGGKNNEQFF
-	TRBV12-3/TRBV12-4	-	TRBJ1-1	TGTGCCAGCAGTTTATCCCACAGGGAAGCTTTCTTT	CASSLSHREAFF
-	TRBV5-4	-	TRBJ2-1	TGTGCCAGCAGCTTCGAGGGTTCCATCTCCTACAATGAGCAGTTCTTC	CASSFEGSISYNEQFF
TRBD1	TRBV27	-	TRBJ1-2	TGTGCCAGCAGTCCGCTACCGGGACAGCCCCGATGGGACTATGGCTACACCTTC	CASSPLPGQPRWDYGYTF
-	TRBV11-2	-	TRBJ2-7	TGTGCCAGCAGCCCGGTGATGGAGTACGAGCAGTACTTC	CASSPVMEYEQYF
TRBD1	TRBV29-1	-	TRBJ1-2	TGCAGCGCACCACTGGACAGGGTGGGGGTCCGCTACACCTTC	CSAPLDRVGVRYTF
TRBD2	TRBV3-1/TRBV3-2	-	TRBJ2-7	TGTGCCAGCAGCCACGGAGGGAGGGACCACGAGCAGTACTTC	CASSHGGRDHEQYF
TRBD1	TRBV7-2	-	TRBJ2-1	TGTGCCAGCAGCCGGCCCGGGACAGGGAATTACAATGAGCAGTTCTTC	CASSRPGTGNYNEQFF
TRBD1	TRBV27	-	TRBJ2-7	TGTGCCAGCAGTCTACGACAGGGGCTTTTTTTCGAGCAGTACTTC	CASSLRQGLFFEQYF